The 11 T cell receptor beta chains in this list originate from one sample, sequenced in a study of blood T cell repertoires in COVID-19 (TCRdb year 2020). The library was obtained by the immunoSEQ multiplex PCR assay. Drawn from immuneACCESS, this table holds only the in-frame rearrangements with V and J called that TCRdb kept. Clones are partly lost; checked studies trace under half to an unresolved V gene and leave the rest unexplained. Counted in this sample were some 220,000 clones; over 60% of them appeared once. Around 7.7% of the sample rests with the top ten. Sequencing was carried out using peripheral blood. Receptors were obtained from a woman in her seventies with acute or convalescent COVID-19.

CDR3 loop: CASSLRLAGQETQYF. The CDR3 nucleotides are TGTGCCAGCAGCTTACGTTTAGCGGGACAAGAGACCCAGTACTTC. The rearrangement links TRBV7-6 to TRBJ2-5; 8 bases match TRBD2. The V gene end was trimmed by 2 bases and the J gene end by 2 bases; junction bases not matched to a gene: 4. CDR3 size: 15 residues. Germline loops: CDR1 SGHVS, CDR2 FNYEAQ.

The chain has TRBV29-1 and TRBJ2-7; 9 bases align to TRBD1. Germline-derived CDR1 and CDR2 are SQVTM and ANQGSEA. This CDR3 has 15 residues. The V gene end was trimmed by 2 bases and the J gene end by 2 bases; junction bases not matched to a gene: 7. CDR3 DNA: TGCAGCGTTGAATTGGGACAGGGAAATACCTACGAGCAGTACTTC. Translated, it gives CSVELGQGNTYEQYF.

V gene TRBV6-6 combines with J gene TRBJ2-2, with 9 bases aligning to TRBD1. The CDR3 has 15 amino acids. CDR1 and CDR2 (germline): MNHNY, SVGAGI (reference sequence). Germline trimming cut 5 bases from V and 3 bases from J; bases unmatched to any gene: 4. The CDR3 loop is CASSQDRGYTGELFF. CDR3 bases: TGTGCCAGCAGTCAAGACAGGGGGTACACCGGGGAGCTGTTTTTT.

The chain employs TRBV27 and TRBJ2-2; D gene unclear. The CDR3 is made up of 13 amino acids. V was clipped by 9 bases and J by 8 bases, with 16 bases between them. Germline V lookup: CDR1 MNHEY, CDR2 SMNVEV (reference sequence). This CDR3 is CASSIFPTGELFF. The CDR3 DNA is TGTGCCAGTTCCATATTCCCTACGGGGGAGCTGTTTTTT.

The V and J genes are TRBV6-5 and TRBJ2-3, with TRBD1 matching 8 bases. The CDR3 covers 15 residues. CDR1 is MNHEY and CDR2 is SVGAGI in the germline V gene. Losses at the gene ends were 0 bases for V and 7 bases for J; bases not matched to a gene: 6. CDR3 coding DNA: TGTGCCAGCAGTTACTCCAGGGGGCTGAGCCATACGCAGTATTTT. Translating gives CASSYSRGLSHTQYF.

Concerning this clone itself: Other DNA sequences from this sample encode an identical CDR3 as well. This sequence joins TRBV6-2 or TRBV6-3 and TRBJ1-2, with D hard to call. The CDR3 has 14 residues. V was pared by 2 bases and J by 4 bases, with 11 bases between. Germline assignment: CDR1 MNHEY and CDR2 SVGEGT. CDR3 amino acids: CASSYRGGSYGYTF. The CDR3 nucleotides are TGTGCCAGCAGTTACCGGGGAGGCAGCTATGGCTACACCTTC.

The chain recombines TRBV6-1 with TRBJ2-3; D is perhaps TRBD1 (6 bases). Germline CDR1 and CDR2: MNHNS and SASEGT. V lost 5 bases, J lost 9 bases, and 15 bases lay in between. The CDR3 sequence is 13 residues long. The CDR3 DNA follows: TGTGCCAGCAGTACTACAGGGTTCCAGACGCAGTATTTT. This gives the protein CASSTTGFQTQYF.

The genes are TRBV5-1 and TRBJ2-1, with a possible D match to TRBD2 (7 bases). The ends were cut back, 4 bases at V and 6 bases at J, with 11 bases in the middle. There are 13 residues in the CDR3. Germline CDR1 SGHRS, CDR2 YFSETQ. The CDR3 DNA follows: TGCGCCAGCAGCCAGGGGAGGGGCAATGAGCAGTTCTTC. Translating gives CASSQGRGNEQFF.

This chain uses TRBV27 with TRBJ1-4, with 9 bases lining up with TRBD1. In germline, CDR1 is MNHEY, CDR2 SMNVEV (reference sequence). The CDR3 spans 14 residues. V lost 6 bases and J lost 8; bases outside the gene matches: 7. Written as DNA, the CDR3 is TGTGCCAGCAGCCGGACAGGGGTCGAGGAAAAACTGTTTTTT. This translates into CASSRTGVEEKLFF. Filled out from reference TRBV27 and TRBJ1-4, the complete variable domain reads EAQVTQNPRYLITVTGKKLTVTCSQNMNHEYMSWYRQDPGLGLRQIYYSMNVEVTDKGDVPEGYKVSRKEKRNFPLILESPSPNQTSLYFCASSRTGVEEKLFFGSGTQLSVL.

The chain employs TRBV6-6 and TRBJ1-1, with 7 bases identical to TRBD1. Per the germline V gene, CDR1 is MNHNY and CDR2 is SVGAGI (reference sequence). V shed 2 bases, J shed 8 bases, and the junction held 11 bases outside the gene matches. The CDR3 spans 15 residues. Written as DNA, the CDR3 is TGTGCCAGCAGTTACAGTACCCCCTCGACAGGGGAAGCTTTCTTT. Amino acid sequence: CASSYSTPSTGEAFF.

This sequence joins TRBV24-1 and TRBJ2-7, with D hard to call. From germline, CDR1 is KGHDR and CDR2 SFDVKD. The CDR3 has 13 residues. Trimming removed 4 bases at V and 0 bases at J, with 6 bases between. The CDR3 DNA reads TGTGCCACCAGTGAGAGAAACTCCTACGAGCAGTACTTC. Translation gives CATSERNSYEQYF.